What follows are 32 T cell receptor beta chains derived from one specimen sequenced in a study of tumor-infiltrating lymphocytes in oesophageal squamous cell carcinoma. TCRdb recomputed calls from the reads with MiXCR, one row per CDR3 protein. The sample consists of 9,500 to 14,000 distinct CDR3 sequences, more than 50% of them appearing once. The specimen sequenced was blood. The receptors stem from a female donor with esophageal squamous cell carcinoma.

This clonotype was detected only a few times. J is TRBJ2-2 and V is TRBV6-1, with TRBD1 identical over 9 bases. Germline V gene lookup returns CDR1 MNHNS and CDR2 SASEGT. The CDR3 loop spans 15 amino acids. V gave up 5 bases and J gave up 9 bases; unmatched junction bases: 10. The DNA of the CDR3 is TGTGCCAGCAGTTTCTGGACAGGGGTGGATAGGGAGCTGTTTTTT. It encodes CASSFWTGVDRELFF.

The chain has TRBV7-9 and TRBJ2-3; perhaps D is TRBD1 or TRBD2 (5 bases each). Matching the DNA end better, TRBJ2-7 makes the J call doubtful. CDR1 and CDR2 (germline): SEHNR, FQNEAQ (reference sequence). The CDR3 extends over 15 amino acids. The DNA for the CDR3 is TGTGCCAGCAGCTTAGCCATCGGGACGACGAATGAGCAGTACTTC. This translates into CASSLAIGTTNEQYF.

This clonotype was seen only a few times. This could be a read error, since a much larger clone is one nucleotide away. The chain uses TRBV28 and TRBJ2-1; 7 bases are shared with TRBD2. The last part of the DNA fits TRBJ2-7 better; the J call may be wrong. This CDR3 contains 15 residues. From germline, CDR1 is MDHEN and CDR2 SYDVKM. In nucleotides, the CDR3 is TGTGCCAGCAGAAAACTCGGTGGCGGGGGTAATGAGCAGTACTTC. It translates to CASRKLGGGGNEQYF.

This clonotype has a handful of counts. The V call is TRBV7-6, the J call TRBJ2-3, with D possibly being TRBD1 or TRBD2 (5 bases each). Trimming took 1 base from V and 0 from J, leaving 8 bases between them. CDR3 size: 15 residues. Germline values: CDR1 SGHVS, CDR2 FNYEAQ. For the CDR3, the DNA is TGTGCCAGCAGCTTAGGGGGGATTAGCACAGATACGCAGTATTTT. Translated: CASSLGGISTDTQYF.

This clonotype is labeled large. This sequence joins TRBV7-2 and TRBJ1-1, with D hard to call. This CDR3 has 13 amino acids. The germline V gene has CDR1 SGHTA and CDR2 FQGNSA. V lost 2 bases and J 1 base, leaving 5 bases between the germline ends. This chain's CDR3 is CASSLFENTEAFF. The CDR3 coding sequence is TGTGCCAGCAGCTTATTTGAGAACACTGAAGCTTTCTTT.

As to this clonotype: Here the CDR3 omits its conserved ending phenylalanine or tryptophan, so a read error is the likely source. Because the CDR3's place on the DNA is in doubt, the DNA is left out and the CDR3 is given as listed by TCRdb. This chain joins TRBV7-4 and TRBJ2-3; the D call of TRBD1 is as the table states it, not checked on the DNA. CDR1 and CDR2 (germline): SGHVT, SQSDAQ. 20 amino acids form the CDR3, both terminal residues included. CDR3: CASSGERDRVSGANVLTLGT.

The chain has TRBV6-1 and TRBJ2-7, with D perhaps being TRBD1 or TRBD2 (6 bases each). V shed 3 bases and J shed 3 bases, with 15 bases lying between them. This CDR3 has 15 residues. CDR1 is MNHNS, CDR2 SASEGT, per germline. The chain's CDR3 is CASSDLGGAFYEQYF. CDR3 in DNA: TGTGCCAGCAGTGACTTGGGGGGCGCATTCTACGAGCAGTACTTC.

The CDR3 DNA sequence: TGTGCCAGCAGTGAAGCAGGTATAGGGCTAAGCTCCTACAATGAGCAGTTCTTC. Its protein is CASSEAGIGLSSYNEQFF. This rearrangement joins TRBV6-1 to TRBJ2-7; the D is unclear. Gene TRBJ2-1 matches the end of the DNA better, so the J call may be wrong. The germline V gene has CDR1 MNHNS and CDR2 SASEGT. The CDR3 contains 18 residues.

This clonotype was seen a single time. The V and J genes are TRBV6-6 and TRBJ1-5; D is undetermined. The germline V and J ends were trimmed by 0 bases and 3 bases, with 9 bases remaining between them. Germline CDR1 reads MNHNY; CDR2 reads SVGAGI (reference sequence). This CDR3 is built from 15 residues. In DNA, the CDR3 is TGTGCCAGCAGTTACTCGTTCGCAGACAATCAGCCCCAGCATTTT. Its translation is CASSYSFADNQPQHF.

DNA of the CDR3: TGTGCCAGCAGCTCTGAAGGGGATAGCAATCAGCCCCAGCATTTT. Its translation is CASSSEGDSNQPQHF. The chain is built from TRBV11-1 and TRBJ1-5; a weak D match, TRBD1 (5 bases). V lost 4 bases to trimming and J lost 0 bases, with 10 bases between them. Looked up from germline, CDR1 is SGHAT and CDR2 is FQDESV (reference sequence). The CDR3 is made up of 15 amino acids.

The rearrangement joins TRBV11-2 to TRBJ2-7; D is uncertain. The CDR3 extends over 11 amino acids. The germline V gene has CDR1 SGHAT and CDR2 FQNNGV. Between the trimmed V and J ends, which lost 5 bases and 7 bases, there was a span of 9 bases. The CDR3 is CASSLYNEQYF. CDR3 in DNA: TGTGCCAGCAGCCTTTACAATGAGCAGTACTTC. The complete variable domain, with remaining parts taken from reference TRBV11-2 and TRBJ2-7, reads EAGVAQSPRYKIIEKRQSVAFWCNPISGHATLYWYQQILGQGPKLLIQFQNNGVVDDSQLPKDRFSAERLKGVDSTLKIQPAKLEDSAVYLCASSLYNEQYFGPGTRLTVT.

The chain combines TRBV7-2 with TRBJ2-5; the match to TRBD2 covers 9 bases. V gave up 3 bases and J gave up 1 base; unmatched junction bases: 3. This CDR3 region has 15 residues. The V gene's germline CDR1 is SGHTA and CDR2 FQGNSA. CDR3: CASSLLAGLQETQYF. The CDR3 region has the DNA TGTGCCAGCAGCTTGCTAGCGGGACTCCAAGAGACCCAGTACTTC.

At least ten counts were recorded for this clonotype. The chain couples TRBV5-1 to TRBJ2-3; D may be TRBD2 (6 bases). Germline V gene sequence: CDR1 SGHRS, CDR2 YFSETQ. The CDR3 is 15 residues long. V lost 3 bases to trimming and J lost 3 bases, with 14 bases between them. CDR3 coding DNA: TGCGCCAGCAGCTCTAAGGGAGGAAGGACAGATACGCAGTATTTT. Amino acid sequence: CASSSKGGRTDTQYF.

The V gene is TRBV27, the J gene TRBJ2-3, with D unclear. This CDR3 region has 12 residues. Germline CDR1 MNHEY, CDR2 SMNVEV (reference sequence). Trimming took 5 bases from V and 2 from J, leaving 5 bases between them. The CDR3 region is CASSPNTDTQYF. The CDR3 region has the DNA TGTGCCAGCAGTCCCAACACAGATACGCAGTATTTT.

This clonotype was counted only a few times. No conserved phenylalanine or tryptophan is present at the end of the CDR3, so a read error is the likely explanation. Because the CDR3's place on the DNA is in doubt, the DNA is left out and the CDR3 is given as listed by TCRdb. The chain combines TRBV6-5 with TRBJ2-7; the DNA was not compared with TRBD1, the D call given in the table. The V gene's germline CDR1 is MNHEY and CDR2 SVGAGI. The CDR3 comprises 18 residues, both ends counted. The CDR3 protein is CASSYSQGGNLNGYTFGS.

V and J are TRBV11-1 and TRBJ2-4; 9 bases are shared with TRBD1. The DNA end lines up better with TRBJ2-7; the J call may be wrong. The CDR3 is made up of 16 amino acids. Germline V gene lookup returns CDR1 SGHAT and CDR2 FQDESV (reference sequence). Here the CDR3 DNA reads TGTGCCAGCACCCTGTTAGACGGACAGGGGTTCCACGAGCAGTACTTC. This sequence encodes CASTLLDGQGFHEQYF.

The V call is TRBV7-2, the J call TRBJ2-3; 8 bases are shared with TRBD1. This CDR3 comprises 15 residues. Germline V gene data show CDR1 as SGHTA and CDR2 as FQGNSA. V was pared by 5 bases and J by 5 bases, with 9 bases of the junction left unmatched. The CDR3 DNA sequence: TGTGCCAGCAGCCACGGACAGGGTGGGGGAGATACGCAGTATTTT. It yields the protein CASSHGQGGGDTQYF.

About this clonotype: The junction departs from the called germline gene at one end, perhaps through a read error. The chain employs TRBV28 and TRBJ2-5, with a possible D match to TRBD1 (7 bases). Per germline, CDR1 MDHEN and CDR2 SYDVKM. CDR3 length equals 15 residues. The CDR3 sequence: CASSPQGRSSYEQYF. DNA of the CDR3: TGTGCCAGCAGTCCACAGGGGAGGAGCTCCTACGAGCAGTACTTT.

This clonotype occurred once. V is TRBV7-1 and J is TRBJ2-1, with D hard to call. TRBV7-1 is an open reading frame whose function is uncertain. The V gene lost 6 bases and the J gene lost 4 bases, with 4 bases spanning the gap. CDR3 length equals 11 residues. The DNA of the CDR3 is TGTGCCAGCAGACTATACAATGAGCAGTTCTTC. The encoded protein is CASRLYNEQFF.

This clonotype is labeled large. The V gene is TRBV7-9, the J gene TRBJ2-7, with unresolved D. The CDR3 is 12 residues long. With 0 bases removed from V and 6 bases from J, the gap between germline ends came to 6 bases. Per germline, CDR1 SEHNR and CDR2 FQNEAQ (reference sequence). CDR3 residues: CASSLASGEQYF. The CDR3 DNA follows: TGTGCCAGCAGCTTAGCGTCGGGCGAGCAGTACTTC. Variable domain in full (rest from reference TRBV7-9 and TRBJ2-7): DTGVSQNPRHKITKRGQNVTFRCDPISEHNRLYWYRQTLGQGPEFLTYFQNEAQLEKSRLLSDRFSAERPKGSFSTLEIQRTEQGDSAMYLCASSLASGEQYFGPGTRLTVT.

The chain joins TRBV6-6 to TRBJ2-1; D assignment may be TRBD1 or TRBD2 (5 bases each). CDR1 is MNHNY and CDR2 is SVGAGI in the germline V gene (reference sequence). There are 17 residues in the CDR3. With 2 bases removed from V and 0 bases from J, the gap between germline ends came to 14 bases. This CDR3 reads CASSYTAGTHSYNEQFF. As DNA, the CDR3 is TGTGCCAGCAGTTACACCGCCGGGACCCACTCCTACAATGAGCAGTTCTTC.

This sequence joins TRBV6-1 and TRBJ1-1; D remains ambiguous. Trimming removed 6 bases from V and 2 bases from J, with 7 bases in between. The CDR3 runs to 12 residues. CDR1 is MNHNS and CDR2 is SASEGT in the germline V gene. The CDR3 sequence is CASRRRNTEAFF. DNA for the CDR3: TGTGCCAGCAGGCGTAGAAACACTGAAGCTTTCTTT.

Ten or more counts support this clonotype. The V gene is TRBV19, the J gene TRBJ1-3; D perhaps matches TRBD1 (5 bases). There are 13 residues in the CDR3. V was shortened by 5 bases and J by 4 bases, with 9 bases between the two germline ends. The germline gives CDR1 LNHDA, CDR2 SQIVND (reference sequence). CDR3 in amino acids: CASSSGNGNTIYF. DNA of the CDR3: TGTGCCAGTAGTTCAGGGAACGGAAACACCATATATTTT.

The chain combines TRBV24-1 with TRBJ2-3; 9 nucleotides line up with TRBD2. TRBJ2-7 explains the end of the DNA better; the J call may be wrong. CDR3 length: 16 amino acids. CDR1 KGHDR and CDR2 SFDVKD come from the germline V gene. DNA for the CDR3: TGTGCCACCAGTGCTGACTCGCGCGGGAGGGCCCCTGAGCAGTACTTC. This codes for CATSADSRGRAPEQYF.

This clonotype was observed many times. The gene calls are TRBV12-3 or TRBV12-4 and TRBJ2-7, with TRBD1 identical over 8 bases. The CDR3 runs 16 residues. Losses at the gene ends were 5 bases for V and 3 bases for J; bases not matched to a gene: 12. The CDR3 here is CASSRRAGTGDYEQYF. The CDR3 DNA follows: TGTGCCAGCAGTCGACGCGCCGGGACAGGAGACTACGAGCAGTACTTC.

The J gene is TRBJ2-1, the V gene TRBV11-3; 9 bases map to TRBD2. CDR3 size: 15 residues. V was pared by 1 base and J by 10 bases, with 8 bases of the junction left unmatched. Germline V gene data show CDR1 as SGHNT and CDR2 as YENEEA. In nucleotides, the CDR3 is TGTGCCAGCAGCTTAGGGACTAGCGCTCTAGGAGAGCAGTTCTTC. Amino acids: CASSLGTSALGEQFF.

The chain carries TRBV12-3 or TRBV12-4 and TRBJ2-5, with 9 bases identical to TRBD2. The tail of the sequence fits TRBJ2-1 better, so the J call may be wrong. This CDR3 is built from 13 residues. CDR3 DNA: TGTGCCAGCACTACCGGGACTAGCTATGAGCAGTTCTTC. The encoded protein is CASTTGTSYEQFF.

The chain recombines TRBV6-6 with TRBJ2-3, with D possibly matching TRBD2 (5 bases). The end of the DNA aligns better with TRBJ2-7, so the J call may be wrong. This CDR3 spans 12 amino acids. Germline V gives CDR1 MNHNY, CDR2 SVGAGI (reference sequence). CDR3 DNA: TGTGCCAGCAGACTAGACACTAATGAGCAGTACTTC. Its translation is CASRLDTNEQYF.

V gene TRBV7-3 combines with J gene TRBJ2-3; 8 nucleotides align to TRBD1. V dropped 2 bases and J dropped 0; count of bases not matched to a gene: 4. CDR3 length: 16 amino acids. CDR1 is SGHTA and CDR2 is FQGTGA in the germline V gene. The CDR3 sequence: CASSLYRTGSTDTQYF. For the CDR3, the DNA is TGTGCCAGCAGCTTATATCGGACAGGGAGCACAGATACGCAGTATTTT.

The rearrangement joins TRBV6-1 to TRBJ2-1, with 12 positions matching TRBD2. J was trimmed by 4 bases and V by 7 bases; bases with no gene match: 5. This CDR3 has 15 residues. Germline values: CDR1 MNHNS, CDR2 SASEGT. CDR3 in DNA: TGTGCCAGCACTGGACTAGCGGGGTTATACAATGAGCAGTTCTTC. Translation gives CASTGLAGLYNEQFF.

The V gene is TRBV7-2, the J gene TRBJ2-3; 7 bases are a match to TRBD2. The germline V gene encodes CDR1 SGHTA and CDR2 FQGNSA. V trimming: 4 bases; J trimming: 2 bases; junction bases outside the gene matches: 6. This CDR3 is 15 amino acids long. Written as DNA, the CDR3 is TGTGCCAGCAGCTCCCGACTAGCATTCACAGATACGCAGTATTTT. Protein sequence: CASSSRLAFTDTQYF.

The chain links TRBV7-2 to TRBJ2-1; D is perhaps TRBD1 or TRBD2 (5 bases each). The end of the DNA aligns better with TRBJ2-5, so the J call may be wrong. The germline V gene has CDR1 SGHTA and CDR2 FQGNSA. CDR3 length: 14 amino acids. Here the CDR3 DNA reads TGTGCCAGCAGCCGGCCGAGGGGCCAAGAGACCCAGTACTTC. Residues: CASSRPRGQETQYF.